This T cell receptor beta chain was sequenced during a study of blood T cell repertoires in COVID-19. Study at large: The origin of the acute and convalescent COVID-19 samples was the United States, Italy and Spain. Sources were T cells, B-cell-depleted T cells, or PBMCs; the material itself was cDNA or gDNA.

Methods used by the authors: By means of reference gene primer amplification, nucleated cell counts were estimated. Using immunoSEQ multiplex PCR, the repertoire was profiled, and TCRdb retains in-frame clones only, with some absent. That table furnishes V, J and clone size, whereas the DNA furnished D and trimming. Of tens of thousands of clones listed, around 83% are singletons. The CDR3 totals 14 residues. The ends were cut back, 1 base at V and 7 bases at J, with 11 bases in the middle. Germline values: CDR1 SEHNR, CDR2 FQNEAQ (reference sequence). This sequence joins TRBV7-9 and TRBJ2-1; a possible D gene is TRBD1 (7 bases). The origin of this receptor is a human donor in a cohort sampled during active COVID-19. The sequencing sample was made of peripheral blood. CDR3 loop: CASSLDRGGNEQFF. DNA of the CDR3: TGTGCCAGCAGCTTAGACAGGGGAGGAAATGAGCAGTTCTTC.